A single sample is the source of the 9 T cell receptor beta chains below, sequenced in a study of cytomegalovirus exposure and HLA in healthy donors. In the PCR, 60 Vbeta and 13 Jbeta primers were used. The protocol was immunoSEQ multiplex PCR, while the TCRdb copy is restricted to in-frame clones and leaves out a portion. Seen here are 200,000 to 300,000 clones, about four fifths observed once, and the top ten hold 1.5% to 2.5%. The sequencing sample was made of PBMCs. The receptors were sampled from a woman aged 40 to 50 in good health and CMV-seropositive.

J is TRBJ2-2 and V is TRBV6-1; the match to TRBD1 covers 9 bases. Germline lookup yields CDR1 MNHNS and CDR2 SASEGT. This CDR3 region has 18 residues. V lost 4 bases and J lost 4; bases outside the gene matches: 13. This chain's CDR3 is CASSVVTGTGPGTGELFF. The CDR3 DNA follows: TGTGCCAGCAGTGTCGTAACCGGGACAGGGCCCGGCACCGGGGAGCTGTTTTTT.

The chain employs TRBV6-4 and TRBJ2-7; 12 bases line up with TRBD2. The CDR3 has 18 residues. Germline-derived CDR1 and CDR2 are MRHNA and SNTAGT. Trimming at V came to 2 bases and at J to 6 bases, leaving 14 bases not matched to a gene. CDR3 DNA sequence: TGTGCCAGCAGTGACCGAGACGCGACTAGCGGGAGAAGGGGCGAGCAGTACTTC. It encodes CASSDRDATSGRRGEQYF.

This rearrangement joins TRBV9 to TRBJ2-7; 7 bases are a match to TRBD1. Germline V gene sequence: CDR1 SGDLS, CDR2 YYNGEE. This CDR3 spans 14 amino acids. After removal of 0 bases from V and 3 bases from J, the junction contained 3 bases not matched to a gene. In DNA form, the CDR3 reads TGTGCCAGCAGCGTAGAAGACAGGGACTACGAGCAGTACTTC. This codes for CASSVEDRDYEQYF.

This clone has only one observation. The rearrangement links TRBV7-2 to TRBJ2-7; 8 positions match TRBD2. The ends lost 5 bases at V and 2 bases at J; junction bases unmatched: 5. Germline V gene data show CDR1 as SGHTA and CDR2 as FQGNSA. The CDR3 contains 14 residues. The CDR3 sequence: CASSTSGGTYEQYF. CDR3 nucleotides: TGTGCCAGCAGCACAAGCGGGGGCACCTACGAGCAGTACTTC.

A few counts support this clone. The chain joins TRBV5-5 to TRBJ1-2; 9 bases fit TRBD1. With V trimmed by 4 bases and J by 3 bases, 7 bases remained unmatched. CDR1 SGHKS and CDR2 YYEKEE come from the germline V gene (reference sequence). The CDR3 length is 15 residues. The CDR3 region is CASSLRTGEDYGYTF. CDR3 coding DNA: TGTGCCAGCAGCCTGCGGACAGGGGAGGACTATGGCTACACCTTC.

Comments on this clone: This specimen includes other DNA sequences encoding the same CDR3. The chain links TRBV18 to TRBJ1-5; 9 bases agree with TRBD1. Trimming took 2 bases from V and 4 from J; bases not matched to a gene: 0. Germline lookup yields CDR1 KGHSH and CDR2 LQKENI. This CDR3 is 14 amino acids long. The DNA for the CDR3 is TGTGCCAGCTCACCAGGGACAGGGAATCAGCCCCAGCATTTT. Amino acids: CASSPGTGNQPQHF.

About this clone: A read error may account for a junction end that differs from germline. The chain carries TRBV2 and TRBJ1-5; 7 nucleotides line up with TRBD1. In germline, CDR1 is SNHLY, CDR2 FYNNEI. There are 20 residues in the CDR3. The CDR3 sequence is CASSKAAQAGTVFSNQPQHF. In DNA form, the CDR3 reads TGTGCCAGCAGTAAAGCAGCTCAAGCCGGGACAGTCTTTAGCAATCAGCCCCAGCATTTT. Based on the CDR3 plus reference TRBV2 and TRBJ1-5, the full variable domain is EPEVTQTPSHQVTQMGQEVILRCVPISNHLYFYWYRQILGQKVEFLVSFYNNEISEKSEIFDDQFSVERPDGSNFTLKIRSTKLEDSAMYFCASSKAAQAGTVFSNQPQHFGDGTRLSIL.

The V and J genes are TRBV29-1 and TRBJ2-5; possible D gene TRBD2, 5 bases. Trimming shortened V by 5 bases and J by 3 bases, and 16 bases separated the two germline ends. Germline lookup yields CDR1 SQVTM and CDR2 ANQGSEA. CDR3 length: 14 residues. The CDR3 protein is CSVSRSGLEETQYF. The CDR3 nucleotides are TGCAGCGTTTCCAGATCGGGATTGGAAGAGACCCAGTACTTC.

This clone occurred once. The CDR3 DNA is TGTGCCAGCAGGACGGACAGGGCTAACACCGGGGAGCTGTTTTTT. Translating it yields CASRTDRANTGELFF. V gene TRBV27 combines with J gene TRBJ2-2, with 8 nucleotides matching TRBD1. Trimming took 6 bases from V and 2 from J; bases not matched to a gene: 5. The CDR3 consists of 15 residues. Germline CDR1 reads MNHEY; CDR2 reads SMNVEV (reference sequence).